These 25 T cell receptor beta chains originate from one sample sequenced in a study of Ad26.COV2.S vaccination and SARS-CoV-2 variants. Clones were sequenced by immunoSEQ multiplex PCR, and TCRdb holds only the in-frame ones, with some missing. Of approximately 420,000 clones listed, 88% are singletons. Treatment: roughly 18 received Ad26.COV2.S at low or high dose, single or two shots; about 5 received placebo; per-sample allocation not given. The investigators took samples on day 63 after the first vaccine or placebo injection. This material consisted of peripheral blood, taken in a trial of Ad26.COV2.S vaccine versus placebo. The receptors were sampled from a person aged 18-65 years who received the Ad26.COV2.S COVID-19 vaccine or a placebo.

The V and J genes are TRBV5-1 and TRBJ2-7; 7 bases are shared with TRBD1. This CDR3 is built from 14 residues. V lost 2 bases to trimming and J lost 6 bases; unmatched junction nucleotides: 8. Per the germline V gene, CDR1 is SGHRS and CDR2 is YFSETQ. DNA of the CDR3: TGCGCCAGCAGCTTCCGCGACAGGGTACCCGAGCAGTACTTC. This sequence encodes CASSFRDRVPEQYF.

This clone was recorded once. The chain combines TRBV11-3 with TRBJ2-3; D gene ambiguous. Germline lookup yields CDR1 SGHNT and CDR2 YENEEA. The CDR3 extends over 14 amino acids. The V end lost 5 bases, the J end lost 4 bases, and 13 bases lay between the germline ends. CDR3 coding DNA: TGTGCCAGCAGCCCCCGGCACACATCAGATACGCAGTATTTT. It specifies CASSPRHTSDTQYF.

The chain carries TRBV7-2 and TRBJ1-2, with unresolved D. Germline V gene sequence: CDR1 SGHTA, CDR2 FQGNSA. This CDR3 region has 14 residues. Trimming took off 1 base at V and 2 bases at J, with 8 bases between the two ends. CDR3 DNA sequence: TGTGCCAGCAGCTTAGTTTCGGGGAACTATGGCTACACCTTC. Protein sequence: CASSLVSGNYGYTF. The full variable domain, its missing parts supplied by reference TRBV7-2 and TRBJ1-2, is GAGVSQSPSNKVTEKGKDVELRCDPISGHTALYWYRQSLGQGLEFLIYFQGNSAPDKSGLPSDRFSAERTGGSVSTLTIQRTQQEDSAVYLCASSLVSGNYGYTFGSGTRLTVV.

On this clone itself: A much larger clonotype is one base distant, so this may be a read error. The chain recombines TRBV11-3 with TRBJ2-2; D is uncertain. Trimming removed 6 bases at V and 1 base at J, with 3 bases between. Germline CDR1 SGHNT, CDR2 YENEEA. The CDR3 is made up of 12 amino acids. The DNA for the CDR3 is TGTGCCAGCAGTTGGAACACCGGGGAGCTGTTTTTT. Translation gives CASSWNTGELFF.

The chain has TRBV11-2 and TRBJ2-5, with 7 bases matching TRBD1. This CDR3 is 14 amino acids long. Unmatched junction bases numbered 6, after V lost 5 bases and J lost 3 bases. CDR1 is SGHAT and CDR2 is FQNNGV in the germline V gene. The CDR3 spells CASSPQGWEETQYF. The DNA for the CDR3 is TGTGCCAGCAGCCCACAGGGGTGGGAAGAGACCCAGTACTTC.

The chain couples TRBV9 to TRBJ2-2, with D possibly matching TRBD2 (8 bases). V lost 4 bases and J lost 2, with 12 bases in between. CDR1 is SGDLS, CDR2 YYNGEE, per germline. CDR3 length: 15 amino acids. This CDR3 is CASSREGANTGELFF. The CDR3 DNA is TGTGCCAGCAGCCGGGAGGGGGCAAACACCGGGGAGCTGTTTTTT.

The rearrangement links TRBV6-2 or TRBV6-3 to TRBJ2-1, with 12 bases lining up with TRBD2. The germline gives CDR1 MNHEY, CDR2 SVGEGT. This CDR3 is 16 amino acids long. After removal of 6 bases from V and 5 bases from J, the junction contained 8 bases not matched to a gene. CDR3 coding DNA: TGTGCCAGCAGCTTAAGGACTAGCGGGGTTCACAATGAGCAGTTCTTC. It yields the protein CASSLRTSGVHNEQFF.

The chain joins TRBV3-1 (or the pseudogene TRBV3-2) to TRBJ1-1; D is possibly TRBD1 (5 bases). The CDR3 sequence is 17 residues long. Trimming removed 3 bases at V and 3 bases at J, with 20 bases between. CDR1 is LGHDT, CDR2 YNNKEL, per germline (reference sequence). This CDR3 reads CASSHHVRATGDTEAFF. In DNA, the CDR3 is TGTGCCAGCAGCCATCATGTTAGGGCAACGGGGGACACTGAAGCTTTCTTT.

The chain recombines TRBV4-3 with TRBJ2-3; TRBD2 agrees at 12 bases. In germline, CDR1 is LGHNA, CDR2 YSLEER. The CDR3 contains 19 residues. The V gene end was trimmed by 0 bases and the J gene end by 0 bases; junction bases not matched to a gene: 7. In DNA, the CDR3 is TGCGCCAGCAGCCAAGATGCACTAGCGGGGGGCACGAGCACAGATACGCAGTATTTT. As protein: CASSQDALAGGTSTDTQYF.

The chain recombines TRBV12-5 with TRBJ2-1; the D is unclear. V lost 2 bases to trimming and J lost 9 bases, with 8 bases between them. The CDR3 loop spans 12 amino acids. CDR1 is LGHNT and CDR2 is FRNRAP in the germline V gene. The CDR3 bases are TGTGCTAGTGGTTTGAGTTCCGTTGAGCAGTTCTTC. Translating gives CASGLSSVEQFF.

The gene calls are TRBV10-3 and TRBJ1-2; D is possibly TRBD1 (5 bases). The CDR3 is 12 amino acids. Trimming took off 11 bases at V and 1 base at J, with 11 bases between the two ends. The germline V gene encodes CDR1 ENHRY and CDR2 SYGVKD. The CDR3 DNA reads as TGTGCCCCCGACAGATATAACTATGGCTACACCTTC. Its protein product is CAPDRYNYGYTF.

In the case of this clone: The same CDR3 arises from other DNA sequences in this sample as well. The J gene is TRBJ2-3, the V gene TRBV7-2, with 8 bases aligning to TRBD2. CDR1 and CDR2 from the germline V gene are SGHTA and FQGNSA. There are 15 residues in the CDR3. Germline trimming cut 3 bases from V and 0 bases from J; bases unmatched to any gene: 2. CDR3 amino acids: CASSFSGASTDTQYF. CDR3 bases: TGTGCCAGCAGCTTTAGCGGGGCTAGCACAGATACGCAGTATTTT. The entire variable domain, with the rest obtained from reference TRBV7-2 and TRBJ2-3, is as follows: GAGVSQSPSNKVTEKGKDVELRCDPISGHTALYWYRQSLGQGLEFLIYFQGNSAPDKSGLPSDRFSAERTGGSVSTLTIQRTQQEDSAVYLCASSFSGASTDTQYFGPGTRLTVL.

Notes on this clone: Other nucleotide sequences in the sample specify the same CDR3. The chain combines TRBV6-5 with TRBJ2-2; D possibly uses TRBD1 or TRBD2 (5 bases each). Germline loops: CDR1 MNHEY, CDR2 SVGAGI. This CDR3 has 15 residues. Trimming took off 0 bases at V and 2 bases at J, with 7 bases between the two ends. CDR3 nucleotides: TGTGCCAGCAGTTACTCGAGGGGAAACACCGGGGAGCTGTTTTTT. Encoded protein: CASSYSRGNTGELFF.

The rearrangement joins TRBV9 to TRBJ2-3; a possible D gene is TRBD1 (5 bases). CDR1 is SGDLS and CDR2 is YYNGEE in the germline V gene. V lost 4 bases and J lost 5, with 11 bases in between. The CDR3 is 13 residues long. CDR3 region: CASSLGHKDTQYF. The CDR3 coding sequence is TGTGCCAGCAGCCTCGGACACAAAGATACGCAGTATTTT.

The chain joins TRBV7-9 to TRBJ2-1; a possible D gene is TRBD2 (7 bases). The V gene's germline CDR1 is SEHNR and CDR2 FQNEAQ (reference sequence). With 5 bases removed from V and 8 bases from J, the gap between germline ends came to 16 bases. The CDR3 length is 14 residues. The CDR3 coding sequence is TGTGCCAGCAGCCCAAGGGAGGGGGGCGATGAGCAGTTCTTC. This sequence encodes CASSPREGGDEQFF.

This clone was recorded a few times. The chain links TRBV7-9 to TRBJ1-4, with D perhaps matching TRBD1 (6 bases). This CDR3 spans 15 amino acids. The germline gives CDR1 SEHNR, CDR2 FQNEAQ (reference sequence). Trimming pared 4 bases from V and 6 bases from J, leaving 15 bases between. Here the CDR3 reads CASSSTQGIDEKLFF. CDR3 in DNA: TGTGCCAGCAGCTCCACCCAGGGGATCGATGAAAAACTGTTTTTT.

Regarding this clone: Other DNA sequences in this specimen translate into the identical CDR3. The rearrangement joins TRBV18 to TRBJ2-7; 9 bases agree with TRBD1. The CDR3 contains 14 residues. The V gene end was trimmed by 3 bases and the J gene end by 4 bases; junction bases not matched to a gene: 4. Germline values: CDR1 KGHSH, CDR2 LQKENI. The CDR3 DNA reads TGTGCCAGCTCACCCACAGGGGGCAGGTACGAGCAGTACTTC. Protein sequence: CASSPTGGRYEQYF.

The genes are TRBV30 and TRBJ2-1; TRBD2 aligns across 8 bases. The junction had 8 bases not matched to a gene; V was cut back by 8 bases and J by 2 bases. The CDR3 has 14 residues. Germline V lookup: CDR1 GTSNPN, CDR2 SVGIG (reference sequence). The CDR3 loop is CAAKRGPTYNEQFF. The CDR3 coding sequence is TGTGCCGCCAAGCGGGGGCCCACCTACAATGAGCAGTTCTTC.

The chain has TRBV11-2 and TRBJ1-2, with D tentatively TRBD1 (6 bases). CDR3 length: 14 residues. Germline loops: CDR1 SGHAT, CDR2 FQNNGV. The V and J ends lost 5 bases and 4 bases respectively, with 14 bases between them. The CDR3 protein is CASSPSDRTYGYTF. The DNA for the CDR3 is TGTGCCAGCAGCCCCTCCGACAGGACCTATGGCTACACCTTC.

V usage is TRBV5-1 and J usage is TRBJ2-7, with 7 nucleotides matching TRBD2. The CDR3 has 13 amino acids. V shed 4 bases, J shed 7 bases, and the junction held 8 bases outside the gene matches. Germline loops: CDR1 SGHRS, CDR2 YFSETQ. Here the CDR3 reads CASSPLWGGEQYF. In DNA, the CDR3 is TGCGCCAGCAGCCCCTTGTGGGGGGGAGAGCAGTACTTC.

This sequence joins TRBV7-9 and TRBJ1-4, with no clear D. CDR3 length: 14 amino acids. The V end lost 8 bases, the J end lost 1 base, and 11 bases lay between the germline ends. Per germline, CDR1 SEHNR and CDR2 FQNEAQ (reference sequence). The CDR3 DNA reads as TGTGCCAGCGTCGGGGAGGGAACTAATGAAAAACTGTTTTTT. Protein: CASVGEGTNEKLFF.

This clone was seen just once. The chain uses TRBV6-5 and TRBJ1-3; 8 bases match TRBD1. Trimming cost V 4 bases and J 4 bases; bases outside gene matches: 6. This CDR3 has 15 amino acids. The germline CDR1 and CDR2 sequences are MNHEY and SVGAGI. The CDR3 sequence is CASSFRGRSGNTIYF. The CDR3 DNA reads TGTGCCAGCAGTTTCAGGGGGCGATCCGGAAACACCATATATTTT.

This sequence joins TRBV20-1 and TRBJ1-1, with D tentatively TRBD1 (5 bases). This CDR3 is built from 11 residues. Per the germline V gene, CDR1 is DFQATT and CDR2 is SNEGSKA (reference sequence). DNA of the CDR3: TGCAGCCAGGGTGAGAGCACTGAAGCTTTCTTT. It is translated as CSQGESTEAFF.

This clone was counted only a few times. This chain connects TRBV4-2 to TRBJ1-6, with 8 bases that match TRBD1. Germline V CDR1 and CDR2: LGHNA, YNFKEQ. V shed 4 bases, J shed 6 bases, and the junction held 11 bases outside the gene matches. The CDR3 is 17 amino acids. CDR3 sequence (DNA): TGTGCCAGCAGCCCTTATACAGGGGGATCTGCTAATTCACCCCTCCACTTT. Its protein is CASSPYTGGSANSPLHF.

The chain combines TRBV5-1 with TRBJ2-2, with 10 bases matching TRBD2. Trimming removed 4 bases from V and 1 base from J; junction bases left unmatched: 4. Germline-derived CDR1 and CDR2 are SGHRS and YFSETQ. The CDR3 is made up of 16 amino acids. CDR3: CASSPRLAGNTGELFF. CDR3 sequence (DNA): TGCGCCAGCAGCCCCCGACTAGCGGGGAACACCGGGGAGCTGTTTTTT.